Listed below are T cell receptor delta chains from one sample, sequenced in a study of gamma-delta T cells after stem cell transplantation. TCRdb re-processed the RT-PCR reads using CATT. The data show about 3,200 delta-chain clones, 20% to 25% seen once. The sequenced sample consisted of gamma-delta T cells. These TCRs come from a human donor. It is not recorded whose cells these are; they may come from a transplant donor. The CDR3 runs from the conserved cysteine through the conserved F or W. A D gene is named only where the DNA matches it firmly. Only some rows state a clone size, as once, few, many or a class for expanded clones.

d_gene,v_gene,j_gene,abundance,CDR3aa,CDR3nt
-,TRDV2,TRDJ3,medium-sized,CACDTVGRGELSWDTRQMFF,TGTGCCTGTGACACCGTCGGAAGGGGAGAGCTCTCCTGGGACACCCGACAGATGTTTTTC
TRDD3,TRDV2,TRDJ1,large,CACDSITGGYANTDKLIF,TGTGCCTGTGACTCCATTACTGGGGGATACGCGAACACTGATAAACTCATCTTT
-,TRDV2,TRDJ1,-,CACDTLLGKSLRLSNKLIF,TGTGCCTGTGACACTCTCCTCGGGAAGTCGTTACGCTTAAGTAATAAACTCATCTTT
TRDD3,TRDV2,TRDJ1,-,CACDSLMSAILGDTEKPDKLIF,TGTGCCTGTGACTCGCTTATGTCCGCTATACTGGGGGATACCGAGAAGCCCGATAAACTCATCTTT
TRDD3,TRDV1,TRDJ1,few,CALGELDVLGEDTDKLIF,TGTGCTCTTGGGGAACTTGACGTACTGGGGGAAGACACCGATAAACTCATCTTT
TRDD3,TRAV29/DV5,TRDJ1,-,CAASAGDRNTDKLIF,TGTGCAGCAAGCGCTGGGGATAGAAACACCGATAAACTCATCTTT
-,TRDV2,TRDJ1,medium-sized,CACDAIHTDKLIF,TGTGCCTGTGATGCTATCCACACCGATAAACTCATCTTT
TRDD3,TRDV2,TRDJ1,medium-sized,CACDTVAAGGRYTDKLIF,TGTGCCTGTGACACCGTTGCGGCTGGGGGCCGGTACACCGATAAACTCATCTTT
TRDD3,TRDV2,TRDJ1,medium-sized,CACDTVRTGGNSYTDKLIF,TGTGCCTGTGACACCGTGAGGACTGGGGGTAACTCTTACACCGATAAACTCATCTTT
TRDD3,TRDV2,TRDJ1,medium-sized,CACDSVMMGDTRDKLIF,TGTGCCTGTGACTCCGTGATGATGGGGGATACGCGCGATAAACTCATCTTT
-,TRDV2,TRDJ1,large,CACDTVVPNTDKLIF,TGTGCCTGTGACACCGTCGTTCCCAACACCGATAAACTCATCTTT
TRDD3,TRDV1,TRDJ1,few,CALGEHLLGDTTDKLIF,TGTGCTCTTGGAGAACACCTACTCGGGGATACAACCGATAAACTCATCTTT
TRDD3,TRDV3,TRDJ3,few,CAFSSRDGGYSPWDTRQMFF,TGTGCCTTTTCGAGCCGCGATGGGGGATACTCTCCCTGGGACACCCGACAGATGTTTTTC
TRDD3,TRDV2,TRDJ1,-,CACDTLRLGGSSGSDKLIF,TGTGCCTGTGACACCTTACGACTGGGGGGATCGAGTGGGTCCGATAAACTCATCTTT
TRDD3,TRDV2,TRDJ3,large,CACDTMELGERTSWDTRQMFF,TGTGCCTGTGACACCATGGAACTGGGGGAAAGAACCTCCTGGGACACCCGACAGATGTTTTTC
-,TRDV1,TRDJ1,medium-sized,CALGEPFLMRIRQPKLIF,TGTGCTCTTGGGGAACCCTTCCTAATGAGGATACGCCAACCCAAACTCATCTTT
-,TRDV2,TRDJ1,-,CACDTLRFLGHTDPYTDKLIF,TGTGCCTGTGACACTCTACGATTTCTGGGACATACGGATCCGTACACCGATAAACTCATCTTT
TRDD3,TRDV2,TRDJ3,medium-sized,CACDGAGGYGWDTRQMFF,TGTGCCTGTGACGGAGCTGGGGGATACGGCTGGGACACCCGACAGATGTTTTTC
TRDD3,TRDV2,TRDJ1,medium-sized,CACDPLPVLGDKYGKLIF,TGTGCCTGTGACCCCCTACCCGTACTGGGGGATAAGTACGGTAAACTCATCTTT
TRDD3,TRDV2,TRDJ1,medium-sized,CACDTVGLGDSGTDKLIF,TGTGCCTGTGACACCGTAGGGTTGGGGGACTCGGGGACCGATAAACTCATCTTT
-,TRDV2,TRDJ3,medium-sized,CACERRYEEFESSWDTRQMFF,TGTGCCTGTGAACGGAGATACGAAGAATTCGAGAGCTCCTGGGACACCCGACAGATGTTTTTC
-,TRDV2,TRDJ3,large,CACDQAGASSLPSWDTRQMFF,TGTGCCTGTGACCAAGCGGGGGCTTCCTCTCTTCCCTCCTGGGACACCCGACAGATGTTTTTC
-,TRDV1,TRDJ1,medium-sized,CALGEPWKSWVDYTDKLIF,TGTGCTCTTGGGGAACCATGGAAGTCCTGGGTGGATTACACCGATAAACTCATCTTT
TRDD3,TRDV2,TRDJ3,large,CACDTLGELGDPLSSWDTRQMFF,TGTGCCTGTGACACTCTAGGAGAACTGGGGGACCCCTTGAGCTCCTGGGACACCCGACAGATGTTTTTC
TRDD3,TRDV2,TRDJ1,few,CACDTVGGKSTDKLIF,TGTGCCTGTGACACCGTTGGGGGAAAAAGCACCGATAAGCTCATCTTT
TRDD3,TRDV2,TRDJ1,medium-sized,CACDTLLGDSSDKLIF,TGTGCCTGTGACACCCTACTGGGGGATAGCTCCGATAAACTCATCTTT
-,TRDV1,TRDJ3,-,CALGERSYDWASWDTRQMFF,TGTGCTCTTGGGGAACGTTCCTACGACTGGGCTTCCTGGGACACCCGACAGATGTTTTTC
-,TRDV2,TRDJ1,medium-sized,CACDTVGPGWADKLIF,TGTGCCTGTGACACCGTGGGTCCAGGGTGGGCCGATAAACTCATCTTT
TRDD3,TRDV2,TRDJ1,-,CACDTLGDTYTDKLIF,TGTGCCTGTGACACGCTGGGGGATACGTACACCGATAAACTCATCTTT
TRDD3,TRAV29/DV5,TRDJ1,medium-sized,CAARTTGGSYTDKLIF,TGTGCAGCAAGAACTACTGGGGGATCCTACACCGATAAACTCATCTTT
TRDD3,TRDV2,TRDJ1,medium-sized,CACDPLGEIADKLIF,TGTGCCTGTGACCCACTGGGGGAAATTGCCGATAAACTCATCTTT
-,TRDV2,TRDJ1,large,CACDTLKPSYTDKLIF,TGTGCCTGTGACACTCTTAAGCCCTCGTACACCGATAAACTCATCTTT
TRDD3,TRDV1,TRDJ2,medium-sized,CALGERVDGGYCGAQLFF,TGTGCTCTTGGGGAACGGGTCGACGGGGGATACTGTGGAGCACAACTCTTCTTT
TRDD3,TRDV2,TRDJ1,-,CACDTGRVLGDTAPLKLIF,TGTGCCTGTGACACCGGCCGGGTACTGGGGGATACGGCCCCTCTTAAACTCATCTTT
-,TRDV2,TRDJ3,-,CACDPSSPSWDTRQMFF,TGTGCCTGTGACCCTAGCTCTCCTTCCTGGGACACCCGACAGATGTTTTTC
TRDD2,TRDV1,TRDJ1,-,CALGDSFLRPAVKLIF,TGTGCTCTTGGGGACTCCTTCCTACGCCCGGCTGTTAAACTCATCTTT